The present entry profiles one T cell receptor beta chain with its context. No cognate antigen has been identified for it. No per-base quality is available; no much larger clone lies one base away. Libraries came from 5' RACE. This sample was sequenced with an Illumina HiSeq 2500. The second PCR ran for about 7 to 11 cycles and used a J-beta primer mix along with a sample-barcoded 5' primer. Each TCR beta cDNA molecule received a unique molecular identifier from a template-switch 5' adaptor carrying 12 random nucleotides. At least 3 million CDR3-containing paired-end reads were obtained from each sample. First-strand cDNA synthesis was performed from all RNA using the Mint cDNA synthesis kit, with priming by a TRBC-specific oligonucleotide. Following uracil-DNA glycosylase treatment, all cDNA underwent a first 18-cycle PCR with the universal primers M1SS and BC2_uni_R. The authors processed their data as follows. Normalization of each sample was performed by random selection of 1 million high-quality reads, each carrying a distinct molecular identifier. Reads with shared molecular identifiers were discarded instead of being binned into consensus sequences. CDR3 identification, clonotype clustering and error correction used MiTCR with a Q25 quality threshold and the strictest error-elimination algorithm. Lower-bound total TCR beta diversity was estimated with a nonparametric unseen species model using Euler transformation. TCRdb reran the public reads through fastp at Q25 and MiXCR, keeping productive beta chains. Rows are unified per CDR3 protein, each entry keeping the most common DNA and genes. The V and J calls and clone size come from TCRdb's table, not from the authors' own analysis. The sample data list fewer than 900,000 distinct CDR3 sequences, and around 48% of these were observed just once. The ten largest clones capture roughly 31% of the sample.

From the cysteine through the phenylalanine, the CDR3 covers 14 amino acids. CDR3 DNA only is kept here, 42 bases in frame from base 1. Relative to germline, V is 6 bases shorter and J is 8 bases shorter, with 16 bases between their ends. These data come from a study of blood T cells in healthy people across ages (dated by TCRdb to about 2015). Study-level background: In model experiments, template switching captured about one uniquely barcoded TCR beta cDNA molecule for every two T cells. The study analyzed two additional independent replicas of 1 million unique cDNA reads from the same blood draw for two donors, one aged 18 to 30 and one aged 80 or older. The donors were split into four age groups: young (average 16 years), middle-aged (about 40), aged (62) and long-lived (roughly 77). Age-related changes in TCR beta repertoire diversity were measured in the study by deep sequencing normalized with unique cDNA molecular identifiers. To avoid experimental bias, donors of different ages were randomly spread across the sequencing lanes. The paper's findings and limits, for the study overall: Observed TCR beta diversity correlated strongly with the percentage of naive T cells measured by flow cytometry. Compared with the aged group, the long-lived group had more naive CD4+ T cells, fewer expanded clones and increased TCR diversity, a pattern suggesting age selection. Conclusive comparison of naive and antigen-experienced compartments was prevented by the profiling of bulk unsorted PBMCs. Because the CMV infection status of the donors was unknown, age-related changes in expanded clonotypes may potentially have been confounded. Estimates of total diversity based on one million sequenced T cells were regarded as lower bounds and as underestimates. As age increased, observed TCR beta diversity per million T cells dropped in a roughly linear way, and a significant reduction was already evident by age around 41.

The approximately 40 donors, aged about 6 to 90 years, were systemically healthy Caucasian individuals from Russia. About 9.6 milliliters of peripheral blood were collected from each donor into EDTA-treated Vacutainer tubes. Ficoll-Paque density-gradient centrifugation was used to isolate PBMCs, with at least 6.5 million obtained per sample. Trizol reagent was used to extract total RNA from PBMCs, with at least 6 micrograms per sample. For every donor, an aliquot of PBMCs went through flow cytometry to measure the percentages of naive CD45RAhigh/CD27high T cells. This receptor was obtained from a woman aged 55 to 70 in good health. The source material was blood. The rearrangement combines TRBV12-3 or TRBV12-4 with TRBJ1-4, with no confidently assigned D gene. Here is the DNA: TGTGCCAGCAGCTCGACAATCCTCGGGGAAAAACTGTTTTTT. This encodes CASSSTILGEKLFF.